The present TCR beta chain was sequenced within a study of graft-versus-host responses after intestinal transplantation. At the level of the study: Recipients were given multivisceral, liver-intestinal, or isolated intestinal transplants.

Germline CDR1 LNHNV, CDR2 YYDKDF (reference sequence). The CDR3 runs to 15 residues. V lost 1 base, J lost 4 bases, and 4 bases stayed unmatched. Points from the study as a whole: The study found high graft-versus-host to host-versus-graft clonal ratios in allografts of patients with graft-donor T cell macrochimerism. Analysis identified GvH clones in recipient marrow, with some appearing first in ileum or blood.

Generated by immunoSEQ multiplex PCR, the TCRdb table keeps only in-frame clones and is missing some. Here the sample spans 70,000 to 80,000 clones, about 90% being singletons. Concerning this clone: Its matching antigen is unknown.

The chain joins TRBV15 to TRBJ2-1, with 7 bases that match TRBD2. The TCR comes from a human donor who received an intestinal transplant. The sample here was unstimulated CD8+ T cells sorted from spleen or lymph node cells, taken before intestinal transplant. The CDR3 DNA reads as TGTGCCACCAGCAGAGCCGGCGGGGGATACAATGAGCAGTTCTTC. As protein: CATSRAGGGYNEQFF.